A single sample gave rise to the 16 T cell receptor beta chains below, sequenced in a study of OX40 agonist ivuxolimab in advanced cancers. The table came from immunoSEQ multiplex PCR; TCRdb's copy has only in-frame clones and leaves some out. The sample contains more than 80,000 clones, roughly 88% of which appear only once. Material: CD4+ or CD8+ T cells sorted from blood, obtained in a trial of the OX40 agonist ivuxolimab. All receptors come from an adult with an advanced solid tumor such as melanoma, head and neck, liver or kidney cancer.

The chain couples TRBV6-1 to TRBJ2-7; 7 nucleotides align to TRBD1. Germline V CDR1 and CDR2: MNHNS, SASEGT. The CDR3 has 12 amino acids. Trimming cost V 5 bases and J 5 bases; bases outside gene matches: 3. This CDR3 reads CASSWTGDEQYF. In nucleotides, the CDR3 is TGTGCCAGCAGTTGGACAGGAGACGAGCAGTACTTC.

V is TRBV5-4 and J is TRBJ2-5, with 15 bases lining up with TRBD2. CDR3 length: 15 residues. The germline gives CDR1 SGHNT, CDR2 YYREEE (reference sequence). The trim removed 4 bases at V and 7 bases at J, leaving 5 bases unmatched. CDR3 residues: CASSGGLAGGGTQYF. CDR3 in DNA: TGTGCCAGCAGCGGGGGACTAGCGGGAGGAGGGACCCAGTACTTC.

The rearrangement links TRBV19 to TRBJ2-3; D might be TRBD2 (6 bases). Per germline, CDR1 LNHDA and CDR2 SQIVND (reference sequence). Trimming pared 5 bases from V and 8 bases from J, leaving 20 bases between. The CDR3 is 15 amino acids. The CDR3 spells CASSLGRRQEATQYF. Written as DNA, the CDR3 is TGTGCCAGTAGTCTGGGGAGGAGGCAGGAGGCTACGCAGTATTTT.

The V call is TRBV11-2, the J call TRBJ2-7; D remains unclear. Trimming left V 5 bases short and J 3 bases short, with 11 bases between. The CDR3 loop spans 13 amino acids. Germline loops: CDR1 SGHAT, CDR2 FQNNGV. This CDR3 reads CASSTLTFYEQYF. The CDR3 DNA reads TGTGCCAGCAGCACGCTAACGTTCTACGAGCAGTACTTC. Full variable domain (rest looked up from reference TRBV11-2 and TRBJ2-7): EAGVAQSPRYKIIEKRQSVAFWCNPISGHATLYWYQQILGQGPKLLIQFQNNGVVDDSQLPKDRFSAERLKGVDSTLKIQPAKLEDSAVYLCASSTLTFYEQYFGPGTRLTVT.

This chain uses TRBV7-9 with TRBJ1-2; D may be TRBD1 (6 bases). The V gene's germline CDR1 is SEHNR and CDR2 FQNEAQ (reference sequence). The CDR3 is 14 amino acids. The V and J ends lost 1 base and 6 bases respectively, with 12 bases between them. The CDR3 coding sequence is TGTGCCAGCAGCTTAGACTCAAACAGGGATGGCTACACCTTC. It is translated as CASSLDSNRDGYTF.

This clone appeared once. The chain carries TRBV25-1 and TRBJ2-1; TRBD1 or TRBD2 may be the D gene (5 bases each). Germline CDR1 reads MGHDK; CDR2 reads SYGVNS. This CDR3 region has 14 residues. The germline V and J ends were trimmed by 2 bases and 8 bases, with 13 bases remaining between them. CDR3 residues: CASSEPVGADEQFF. CDR3 sequence (DNA): TGTGCCAGCAGTGAACCCGTCGGGGCGGATGAGCAGTTCTTC. The variable domain in full, with the rest retrieved from reference TRBV25-1 and TRBJ2-1, is EADIYQTPRYLVIGTGKKITLECSQTMGHDKMYWYQQDPGMELHLIHYSYGVNSTEKGDLSSESTVSRIRTEHFPLTLESARPSHTSQYLCASSEPVGADEQFFGPGTRLTVL.

The genes are TRBV9 and TRBJ1-2; D is ambiguous. The V gene lost 3 bases and the J gene lost 2 bases, with 8 bases spanning the gap. CDR3 length: 13 residues. Per germline, CDR1 SGDLS and CDR2 YYNGEE. Here the CDR3 DNA reads TGTGCCAGCAGCGGCAGAGGGAACTATGGCTACACCTTC. Residues: CASSGRGNYGYTF.

This chain joins TRBV6-5 and TRBJ2-7; 7 nucleotides line up with TRBD2. Germline assignment: CDR1 MNHEY and CDR2 SVGAGI. Losses at the gene ends were 0 bases for V and 2 bases for J; bases not matched to a gene: 7. This CDR3 has 16 residues. Written as DNA, the CDR3 is TGTGCCAGCAGTTACTCGAATCGCGGGAGACCCTACGAGCAGTACTTC. It specifies CASSYSNRGRPYEQYF.

The chain carries TRBV6-6 and TRBJ2-7, with TRBD2 as a possible D gene (6 bases). The CDR3 spans 14 residues. Trimming stripped 2 bases from V and 5 bases from J, with 13 bases between. CDR1 is MNHNY, CDR2 SVGAGI, per germline (reference sequence). For the CDR3, the DNA is TGTGCCAGCAGTTACGGGGCGGGGTTCCACGAGCAGTACTTC. Its translation is CASSYGAGFHEQYF.

This sequence joins TRBV19 and TRBJ1-5; D gene ambiguous. Trimming stripped 3 bases from V and 6 bases from J, with 15 bases between. CDR1 and CDR2 from the germline V gene are LNHDA and SQIVND (reference sequence). The CDR3 runs to 15 residues. The DNA of the CDR3 is TGTGCCAGTAGTATCATAGGAAGGGCGGGTCAGCCCCAGCATTTT. Protein product: CASSIIGRAGQPQHF.

The chain combines TRBV27 with TRBJ1-5, with D tentatively TRBD1 (6 bases). CDR3 length equals 15 residues. V lost 6 bases and J lost 0, with 12 bases in between. The germline gives CDR1 MNHEY, CDR2 SMNVEV (reference sequence). As DNA, the CDR3 is TGTGCCAGCAGCCCCCGGACAGCTAGCAATCAGCCCCAGCATTTT. Translation gives CASSPRTASNQPQHF.

The genes are TRBV15 and TRBJ1-5; a weak D match, TRBD1 (6 bases). The CDR3 extends over 14 amino acids. In germline, CDR1 is LNHNV, CDR2 YYDKDF (reference sequence). V was pared by 1 base and J by 5 bases, with 9 bases between. CDR3 sequence (DNA): TGTGCCACCAGCAGAGCTGGGGGCGATCAGCCCCAGCATTTT. Translation gives CATSRAGGDQPQHF.

J is TRBJ2-5 and V is TRBV5-1, with D hard to call. Trimming shortened V by 4 bases and J by 5 bases, and 9 bases separated the two germline ends. The CDR3 totals 12 residues. Germline V lookup: CDR1 SGHRS, CDR2 YFSETQ. The DNA for the CDR3 is TGCGCCAGCAGCCCCCACGTGGAGACCCAGTACTTC. Protein sequence: CASSPHVETQYF.

The J gene is TRBJ2-7, the V gene TRBV7-2; D unresolved. The V and J ends lost 1 base and 0 bases respectively, with 13 bases between them. This CDR3 has 16 amino acids. The germline V gene encodes CDR1 SGHTA and CDR2 FQGNSA. DNA of the CDR3: TGTGCCAGCAGCTTAGGATTCAGGACGGACTCCTACGAGCAGTACTTC. Protein product: CASSLGFRTDSYEQYF.

The chain employs TRBV4-2 and TRBJ2-1; 9 nucleotides match TRBD1. J was trimmed by 2 bases and V by 6 bases; bases with no gene match: 2. This CDR3 is built from 14 residues. Per the germline V gene, CDR1 is LGHNA and CDR2 is YNFKEQ. CDR3 protein: CASSRDRAYNEQFF. The CDR3 nucleotides are TGTGCCAGCAGTCGGGACAGGGCCTACAATGAGCAGTTCTTC.

The V gene is TRBV2, the J gene TRBJ2-7; D remains ambiguous. The CDR3 extends over 13 amino acids. V was trimmed by 5 bases and J by 0 bases, leaving 8 bases between them. CDR1 is SNHLY, CDR2 FYNNEI, per germline. This CDR3 is CASSRSFSYEQYF. The CDR3 region has the DNA TGTGCCAGCAGTCGGTCCTTCTCCTACGAGCAGTACTTC.